This T cell receptor (beta chain) was documented in a study of neurological immune-mediated disorders. Broader study findings: When grouped phylogenetically, the repertoires of 18 of the 34 multiple sclerosis patients fell together in one related-CDR3 cluster, which is a possible signature.

With 1 base clipped from V and 9 bases from J, the junction kept 9 bases outside the gene matches. Germline V gives CDR1 SGHVS, CDR2 FNYEAQ. The CDR3 contains 18 residues. As for the cDNA, it was generated by 5'RACE with 10-nucleotide random UMIs. In every sequencing run, more than 180 million TCR-beta sequences were generated from 15-18 subjects. One entry per CDR3 protein, called by TCRdb with MiXCR from the 5' RACE reads. Here the sample spans roughly 60,000 distinct CDR3 sequences, about 2.5% being singletons. This clonotype has a count of ten or more. The antigen is undetermined. This sequence was found in a man aged 50 to 59 with multiple sclerosis. This chain joins TRBV7-6 and TRBJ2-1; 16 bases are shared with TRBD2. Sequenced sample: PBMCs. The CDR3 coding sequence is TGTGCCAGCAGCTTAGATGCCGGGACTAGCGGGGGGGCCGTTGAGCAGTTCTTC. Translated, it gives CASSLDAGTSGGAVEQFF.